The T cell receptor beta chain under discussion was sequenced for a study of vaccination and CD4 T cells after COVID-19 (dated by TCRdb to between 2020 and 2023). Study-level background: Convalescent patients had a positive SARS-CoV-2 result on nasal swab PCR, and of these patients, several had mild disease and one had severe disease. Participants received two doses of either the Pfizer-BioNTech BNT162b2 vaccine (n=8) or the Moderna mRNA-1273 vaccine (n=2). Post-COVID blood samples were collected from convalescent patients a median of around 100 days after diagnosis, with a range of roughly 35 to 170 days. The convalescent cohort comprised six males and four females, including two Hispanic individuals, seven Caucasians, two Asians and one multiracial person. Post-vaccine blood samples were obtained a median of around 74 days after the second vaccine dose, with a range of roughly 12 to 250 days. In around ten COVID-19 convalescent patients and several infection-naive healthy vaccine recipients, the spike-specific CD4+ TCR repertoire before mRNA vaccination was compared with the repertoire after mRNA vaccination. Control cultures received a CEFX viral epitope pool as the positive control, an HIV-1 Nef peptide pool as the negative control, or no peptide. For stimulating the cultures, overlapping spike peptide pools were used, derived from SARS-CoV-2 as well as from the common cold coronaviruses HCoV-NL63, HCoV-OC43 and HCoV-229E.

The sample's treatment or condition label, decoded: approximately 9-day PBMC culture with coronavirus spike peptide pools or control peptides (ViraFEST assay). The ViraFEST assay was used in the study, in which antigen-specific T cells were expanded with peptide pools and expanded clonotypes were subsequently identified by TCR sequencing. The convalescent patients' positive SARS-CoV-2 PCR tests were from March to December 2020, which was before the Alpha, Beta and Delta variants emerged in the United States. Each well held two million PBMCs cultured with around 10 ug/ml peptide pools in IMDM containing 5% human AB serum and roughly 10 IU/ml IL-2. On days 3 and 7, half of the culture medium was replaced with fresh IL-2-containing medium. After 10 to 11 days of culture, CD4+ T cells were isolated by negative selection with the EasySep CD4+ T cell isolation kit. Ficoll-Paque Plus gradient centrifugation was used to isolate PBMCs from whole blood, and the isolated PBMCs were then either used fresh or cryopreserved at -140C. Culture conditions were generally each tested in triplicate wells.

Receptors were amplified or captured by PCR. DNA from cultured CD4+ T cells underwent TCR sequencing with the Oncomine TCR Beta short-read assay at the Johns Hopkins FTIC core. The QIAamp micro DNA kit was used to extract genomic DNA from the cultured CD4+ T cells. Oncomine TCR Beta libraries made from cultured CD4+ T cells were pooled using unique dual indexes and sequenced on an Illumina iSeq 100. On the study's bioinformatics: Non-productive sequences were filtered out, and CDR3s that did not start with C, did not end with F or W, or were shorter than 7 amino acids were discarded. Antigen-specific clonotypes were identified using the MANAFEST web application through comparison of peptide-stimulated wells with reference and other culture wells. Positive clones required FDR below 0.05, an odds ratio above 5, and productive frequency above 0.1% in at least two of three replicate wells. A clonotype was classed as cross-reactive if the clonotype showed significant expansion both in SARS-CoV-2 spike wells and in at least one common cold coronavirus spike condition. Similarity between CDR3 sequences was evaluated in R version 3.6.1 using Levenshtein distances (stringdist) and unrooted phylogenetic trees (ape). TCRdb trimmed the raw reads at Q25, called clones with MiXCR and kept productive beta chains. Entries are consolidated by CDR3 protein sequence, retaining the most common genes and DNA. The V and J calls reflect TCRdb's pipeline rather than the authors' work. For this sample there are more than 4,000 distinct CDR3 sequences; around 21% appear just once. The biggest ten clones account for under 20% of the sample.

The V end gives up 5 bases and the J end 7 bases, leaving 6 bases in the junction not matched to a gene. The CDR3 covers 14 residues, taking in both the cysteine and the phenylalanine. Only the CDR3 part of the read is kept: 42 bases, read in frame from the first base. Based on the germline V gene, the CDR1 and CDR2 sequences are SGHRS and YFSETQ. General study outcomes and caveats: In convalescent patients, a median 86.3% of post-vaccine SARS-CoV-2-reactive clones were detected only after vaccination, and vaccine-specific priming was suggested by this finding. Only a relatively small number of convalescent patients were included in the study, and early timepoints following natural infection were not analyzed. The median number of SARS-CoV-2-reactive clonotypes rose from roughly 20 after infection to a few dozen after vaccination, but the change was not significant. Nearly all vaccine-specific clones in convalescent patients (304 of 307) were mono-reactive for SARS-CoV-2 spike rather than cross-reactive with common cold coronaviruses.

A word on this clonotype: The antigen it recognizes is unknown. Base qualities are not provided; no much larger clone lies one nucleotide away.

The source material was CD4+ T cells from blood, cultured in vitro. The rearranged chain carries TRBV5-1 and TRBJ2-2; TRBD1 fits 9 bases in the junction. This receptor was taken from a human donor who had recovered from COVID-19. The CDR3 has the sequence CASSRTGESGELFF. The DNA sequence is TGCGCCAGCAGTCGGACAGGGGAGAGCGGGGAGCTGTTTTTT.